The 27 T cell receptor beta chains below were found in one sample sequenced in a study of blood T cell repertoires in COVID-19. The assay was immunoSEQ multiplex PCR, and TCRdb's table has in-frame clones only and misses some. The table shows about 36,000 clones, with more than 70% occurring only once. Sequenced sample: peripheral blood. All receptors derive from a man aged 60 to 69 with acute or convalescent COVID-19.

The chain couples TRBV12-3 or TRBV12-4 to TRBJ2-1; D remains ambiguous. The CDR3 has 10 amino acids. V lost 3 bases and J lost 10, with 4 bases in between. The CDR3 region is CASSFREQFF. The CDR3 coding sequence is TGTGCCAGCAGTTTCCGGGAGCAGTTCTTC.

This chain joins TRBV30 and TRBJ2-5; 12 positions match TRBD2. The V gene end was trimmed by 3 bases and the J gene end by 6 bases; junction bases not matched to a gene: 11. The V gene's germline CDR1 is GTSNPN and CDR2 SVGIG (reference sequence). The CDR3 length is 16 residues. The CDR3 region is CAWSPVPLAGGKTQYF. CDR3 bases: TGTGCCTGGAGCCCCGTTCCACTAGCGGGGGGAAAGACCCAGTACTTC.

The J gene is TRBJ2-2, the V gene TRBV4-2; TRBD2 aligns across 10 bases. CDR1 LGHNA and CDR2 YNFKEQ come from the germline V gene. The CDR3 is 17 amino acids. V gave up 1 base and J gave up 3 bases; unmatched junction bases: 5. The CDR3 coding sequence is TGTGCCAGCAGCCAAGGAGCGGGAGGGGCCCACACCGGGGAGCTGTTTTTT. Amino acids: CASSQGAGGAHTGELFF.

The CDR3 DNA is TGTGCCACCAGTGATCCACGCTACGGCACAGATACGCAGTATTTT. Protein sequence: CATSDPRYGTDTQYF. J is TRBJ2-3 and V is TRBV24-1; unclear D gene. In germline, CDR1 is KGHDR, CDR2 SFDVKD. The CDR3 is 15 residues long. The ends were cut back, 3 bases at V and 1 base at J, with 10 bases in the middle.

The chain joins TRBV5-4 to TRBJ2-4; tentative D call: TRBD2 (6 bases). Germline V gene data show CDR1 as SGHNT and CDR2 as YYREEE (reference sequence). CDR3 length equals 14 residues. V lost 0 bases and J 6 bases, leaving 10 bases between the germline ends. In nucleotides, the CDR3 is TGTGCCAGCAGCTTGGGGGCTAGCGCAAACATTCAGTACTTC. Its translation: CASSLGASANIQYF.

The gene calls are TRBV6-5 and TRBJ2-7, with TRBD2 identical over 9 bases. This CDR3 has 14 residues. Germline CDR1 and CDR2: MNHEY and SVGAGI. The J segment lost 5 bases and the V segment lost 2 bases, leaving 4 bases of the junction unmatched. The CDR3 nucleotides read TGTGCCAGCAGTTACGGCGGGAGGGGCAACGAGCAGTACTTC. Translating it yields CASSYGGRGNEQYF.

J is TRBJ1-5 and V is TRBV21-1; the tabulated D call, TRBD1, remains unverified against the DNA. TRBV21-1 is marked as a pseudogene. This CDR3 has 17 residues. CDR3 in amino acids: CASSTDRASCGNQPQHF. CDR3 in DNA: TGTGCCAGCAGCACCGACAGGGCATCGTGCGGCAATCAGCCCCAGCATTTT.

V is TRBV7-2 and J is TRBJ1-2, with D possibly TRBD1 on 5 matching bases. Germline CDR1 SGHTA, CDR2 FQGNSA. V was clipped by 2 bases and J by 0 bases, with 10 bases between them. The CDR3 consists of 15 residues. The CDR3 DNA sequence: TGTGCCAGCAGCTTAACCCGGGGGGCTAACTATGGCTACACCTTC. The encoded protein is CASSLTRGANYGYTF.

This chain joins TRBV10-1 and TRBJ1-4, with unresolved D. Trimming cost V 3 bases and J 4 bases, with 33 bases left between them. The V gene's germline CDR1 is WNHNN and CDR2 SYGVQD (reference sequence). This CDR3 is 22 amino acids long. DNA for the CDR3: TGCGCCAGCAGTGACCCTGGGTCTCGGTCGGGGAATTTTATTATACTTAATGAAAAACTGTTTTTT. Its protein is CASSDPGSRSGNFIILNEKLFF.

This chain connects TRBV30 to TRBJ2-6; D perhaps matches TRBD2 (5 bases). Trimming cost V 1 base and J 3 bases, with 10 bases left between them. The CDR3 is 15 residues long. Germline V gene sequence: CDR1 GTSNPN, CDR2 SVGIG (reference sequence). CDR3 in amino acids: CAWSAGLGGANVLTF. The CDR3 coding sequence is TGTGCCTGGAGTGCGGGATTGGGTGGGGCCAACGTCCTGACTTTC.

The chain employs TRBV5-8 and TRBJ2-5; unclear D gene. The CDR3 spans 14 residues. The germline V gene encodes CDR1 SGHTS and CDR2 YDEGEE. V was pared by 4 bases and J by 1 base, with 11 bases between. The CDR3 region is CASSPPTVQETQYF. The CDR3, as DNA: TGTGCCAGCAGCCCACCGACTGTCCAAGAGACCCAGTACTTC.

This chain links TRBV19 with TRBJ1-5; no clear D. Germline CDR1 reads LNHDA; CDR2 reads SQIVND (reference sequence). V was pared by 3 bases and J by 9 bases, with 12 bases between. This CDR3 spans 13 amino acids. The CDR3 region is CASSMAGSGPQHF. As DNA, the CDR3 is TGTGCCAGTAGTATGGCGGGGTCTGGGCCCCAGCATTTT.

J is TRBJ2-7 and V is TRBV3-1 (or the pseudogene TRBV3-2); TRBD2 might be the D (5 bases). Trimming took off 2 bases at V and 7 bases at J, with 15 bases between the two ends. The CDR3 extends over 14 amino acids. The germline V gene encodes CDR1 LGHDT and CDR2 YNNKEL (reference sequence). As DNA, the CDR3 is TGTGCCAGCAGCCAATCCTTTAGCGTTGGTGAGCAGTACTTC. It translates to CASSQSFSVGEQYF.

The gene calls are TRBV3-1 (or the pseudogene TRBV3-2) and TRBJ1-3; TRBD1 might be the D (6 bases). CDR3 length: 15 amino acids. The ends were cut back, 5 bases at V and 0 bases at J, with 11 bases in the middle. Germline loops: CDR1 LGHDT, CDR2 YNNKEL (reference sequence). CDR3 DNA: TGTGCCAGCAGCGCTCCAGGGGCCTCTGGAAACACCATATATTTT. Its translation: CASSAPGASGNTIYF.

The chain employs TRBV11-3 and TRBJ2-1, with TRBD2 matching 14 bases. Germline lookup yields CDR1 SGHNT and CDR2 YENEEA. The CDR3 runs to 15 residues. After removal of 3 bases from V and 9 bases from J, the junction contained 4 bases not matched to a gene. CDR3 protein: CASSLGLAGVGEQFF. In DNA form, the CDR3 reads TGTGCCAGCAGCTTGGGACTAGCGGGAGTCGGTGAGCAGTTCTTC.

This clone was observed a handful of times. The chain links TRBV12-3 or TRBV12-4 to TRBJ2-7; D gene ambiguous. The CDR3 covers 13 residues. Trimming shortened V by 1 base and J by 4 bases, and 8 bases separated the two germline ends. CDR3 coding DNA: TGTGCCAGCAGTTTAGGCGGCCATTACGAGCAGTACTTC. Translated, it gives CASSLGGHYEQYF.

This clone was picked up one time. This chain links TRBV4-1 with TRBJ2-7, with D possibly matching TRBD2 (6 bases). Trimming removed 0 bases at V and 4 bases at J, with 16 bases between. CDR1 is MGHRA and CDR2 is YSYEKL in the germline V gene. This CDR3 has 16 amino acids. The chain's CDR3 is CASSQDRGTTIYEQYF. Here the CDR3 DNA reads TGCGCCAGCAGCCAAGATCGGGGGACCACTATTTACGAGCAGTACTTC.

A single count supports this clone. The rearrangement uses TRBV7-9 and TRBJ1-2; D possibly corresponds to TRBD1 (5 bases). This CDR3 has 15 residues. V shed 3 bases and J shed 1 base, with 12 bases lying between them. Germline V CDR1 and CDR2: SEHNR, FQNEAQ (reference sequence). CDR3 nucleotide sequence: TGTGCCAGCAGCTTCGGACACGCGAATAACTATGGCTACACCTTC. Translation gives CASSFGHANNYGYTF.

This CDR3 is CASSQPGLAGNNEQFF. CDR3 bases: TGCGCCAGCAGCCAACCGGGACTAGCGGGAAACAATGAGCAGTTCTTC. The chain is built from TRBV4-3 and TRBJ2-1; the match to TRBD2 covers 13 bases. V shed 2 bases, J shed 5 bases, and the junction held 3 bases outside the gene matches. In germline, CDR1 is LGHNA, CDR2 YSLEER. The CDR3 sequence is 16 residues long.

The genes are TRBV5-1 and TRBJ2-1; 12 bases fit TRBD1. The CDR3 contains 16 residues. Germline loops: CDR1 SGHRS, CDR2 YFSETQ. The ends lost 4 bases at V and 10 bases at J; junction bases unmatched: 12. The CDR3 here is CASSRNAGTGGNEQFF. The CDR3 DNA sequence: TGCGCCAGCAGCCGGAACGCGGGGACAGGGGGCAACGAGCAGTTCTTC.

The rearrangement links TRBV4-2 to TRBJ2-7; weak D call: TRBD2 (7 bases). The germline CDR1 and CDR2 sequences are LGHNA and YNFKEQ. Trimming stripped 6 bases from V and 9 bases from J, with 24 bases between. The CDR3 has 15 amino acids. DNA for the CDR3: TGTGCCAGCAGTTCCGAAGGGGGGAGCGGGGTCGGGCAGTACTTC. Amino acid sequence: CASSSEGGSGVGQYF.

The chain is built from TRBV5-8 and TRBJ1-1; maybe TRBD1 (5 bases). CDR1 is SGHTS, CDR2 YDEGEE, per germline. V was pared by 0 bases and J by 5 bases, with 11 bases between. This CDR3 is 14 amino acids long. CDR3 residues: CASSLGQGWTEAFF. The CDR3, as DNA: TGTGCCAGCAGCTTGGGGCAGGGATGGACTGAAGCTTTCTTT.

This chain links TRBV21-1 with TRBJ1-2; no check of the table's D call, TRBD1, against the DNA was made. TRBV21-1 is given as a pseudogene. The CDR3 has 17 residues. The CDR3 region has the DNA TGTGCCAGCAGCTCCCCCCGATGGGACAGGGGGGTCGGAGGCTACACCTTC. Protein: CASSSPRWDRGVGGYTF.

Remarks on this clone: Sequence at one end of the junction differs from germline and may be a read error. The CDR3 sequence: CASSVGTYNEQFF. The DNA for the CDR3 is TGTGCTAGCAGCGTCGGGACCTACAATGAGCAGTTCTTC. The chain uses TRBV7-7 and TRBJ2-1, with a tentative D call TRBD2 (5 bases). Germline V gene lookup returns CDR1 SSHAT and CDR2 FNYEAQ (reference sequence). The CDR3 extends over 13 amino acids. Combining the CDR3 with reference TRBV7-7 and TRBJ2-1 gives the whole variable domain GAGVSQSPRYKVTKRGQDVTLRCDPISSHATLYWYQQALGQGPEFLTYFNYEAQPDKSGLPSDRFSAERPEGSISTLTIQRTEQRDSAMYRCASSVGTYNEQFFGPGTRLTVL.

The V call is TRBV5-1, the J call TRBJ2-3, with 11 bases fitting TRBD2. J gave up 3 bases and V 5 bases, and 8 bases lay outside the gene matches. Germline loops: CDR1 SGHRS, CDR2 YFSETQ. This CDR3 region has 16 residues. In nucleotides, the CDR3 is TGCGCCAGCAGGCCGGGACTAGCGGATTTTACAGATACGCAGTATTTT. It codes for CASRPGLADFTDTQYF.

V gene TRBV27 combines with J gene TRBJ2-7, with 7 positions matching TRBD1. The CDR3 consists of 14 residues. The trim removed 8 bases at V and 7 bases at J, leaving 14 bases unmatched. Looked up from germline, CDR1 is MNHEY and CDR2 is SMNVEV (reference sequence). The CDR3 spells CASATGDGTKEQYF. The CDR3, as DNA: TGTGCCAGCGCAACAGGGGACGGCACGAAAGAGCAGTACTTC.

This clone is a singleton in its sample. CDR3 nucleotides: TGTGCCATCAGTGATGGACAGGGGAACACTGAAGCTTTCTTT. Amino acid sequence: CAISDGQGNTEAFF. This chain connects TRBV10-3 to TRBJ1-1, with TRBD1 matching 8 bases. CDR1 is ENHRY and CDR2 is SYGVKD in the germline V gene. This CDR3 has 14 residues. V shed 3 bases, J shed 1 base, and the junction held 1 base outside the gene matches.